This entry is about one T cell receptor beta chain. What it binds is not known. The data stem from a study of OX40 agonist ivuxolimab in advanced cancers. Across the whole study: Prior checkpoint blockade (anti-PD-1, anti-PD-L1 or anti-CTLA-4) was permitted; approximately 40% had it. Points from the study as a whole: On average, a greater number of expanded clones characterised CD8+ T cells relative to CD4+. Clonal expansion among partial responders at 0.1-3.0 mg/kg ranked near the lowest.

This table comes from immunoSEQ multiplex PCR, and its TCRdb copy is limited to in-frame clones, with some not included. The profile shows fewer than 15,000 clones, less than 90% of them singletons. CDR3 length: 18 residues. CDR1 and CDR2 from the germline V gene are MGHRA and YSYEKL. Between the trimmed V and J ends, which lost 0 bases and 8 bases, there was a span of 22 bases. This chain joins TRBV4-1 and TRBJ1-4; D possibly corresponds to TRBD1 (6 bases). The sequence came from an adult with an advanced solid tumor such as melanoma, head and neck, liver or kidney cancer. Sequencing was performed on CD4+ or CD8+ T cells sorted from blood, taken in a trial of the OX40 agonist ivuxolimab. CDR3 residues: CASSQEPNRGGGLEKLFF. CDR3 in DNA: TGCGCCAGCAGCCAAGAACCGAACAGAGGGGGGGGTTTGGAAAAACTGTTTTTT.